One and the same sample provided the 32 T cell receptor beta chains below, sequenced in a study of cytomegalovirus exposure and HLA in healthy donors. This PCR relied on a set of 60 Vbeta primers and 13 Jbeta primers. The data were produced by immunoSEQ multiplex PCR, yet TCRdb's version contains in-frame clones alone and is incomplete. The table lists approximately 180,000 clones, about 72% of them singletons. The specimen was PBMCs. These TCRs come from a human donor in good health.

The chain couples TRBV5-1 to TRBJ1-2; tentatively, D is TRBD1 (5 bases). The V end lost 4 bases, the J end lost 3 bases, and 10 bases lay between the germline ends. This CDR3 region has 13 residues. The germline gives CDR1 SGHRS, CDR2 YFSETQ. The chain's CDR3 is CASSQGNDYGYTF. The CDR3 bases are TGCGCCAGCAGCCAGGGCAACGACTATGGCTACACCTTC.

The J gene is TRBJ1-2, the V gene TRBV7-3; maybe TRBD1 (6 bases). V shed 5 bases and J shed 5 bases, with 12 bases lying between them. The V gene's germline CDR1 is SGHTA and CDR2 FQGTGA. The CDR3 sequence is 13 residues long. The CDR3 sequence: CASSPGAGYGYTF. The CDR3 DNA is TGTGCCAGCAGCCCAGGGGCCGGTTATGGCTACACCTTC.

The genes are TRBV2 and TRBJ2-5; TRBD2 aligns across 12 bases. The CDR3 extends over 15 amino acids. With V trimmed by 5 bases and J by 4 bases, 5 bases remained unmatched. CDR1 SNHLY and CDR2 FYNNEI come from the germline V gene. The CDR3 loop reads CASSSTSGGGETQYF. Written as DNA, the CDR3 is TGTGCCAGCAGTTCGACTAGCGGGGGAGGAGAGACCCAGTACTTC.

The V gene is TRBV5-6, the J gene TRBJ1-6; no clear D gene. The CDR3 loop spans 13 amino acids. V was clipped by 4 bases and J by 5 bases, with 7 bases between them. The germline V gene encodes CDR1 SGHDT and CDR2 YYEEEE. The CDR3 nucleotides read TGTGCCAGCAGCAAACATGATAATTCACCCCTCCACTTT. Translating gives CASSKHDNSPLHF.

V is TRBV29-1 and J is TRBJ2-7; 8 bases agree with TRBD1. Germline lookup yields CDR1 SQVTM and CDR2 ANQGSEA. V gave up 7 bases and J gave up 2 bases; unmatched junction bases: 4. The CDR3 covers 12 residues. CDR3 sequence (DNA): TGCAGCGGCCGACAGGGGACCTACGAGCAGTACTTC. Its translation: CSGRQGTYEQYF.

This clone was found once. This chain connects TRBV5-4 to TRBJ2-5; TRBD2 aligns across 9 bases. Germline CDR1 and CDR2: SGHNT and YYREEE (reference sequence). The CDR3 is 15 residues long. Trimming at V came to 4 bases and at J to 1 base, leaving 5 bases not matched to a gene. For the CDR3, the DNA is TGTGCCAGCAGCCAACCGGGACTAGCCCAAGAGACCCAGTACTTC. This translates into CASSQPGLAQETQYF.

This clone showed up just a few times. V is TRBV18 and J is TRBJ1-4; D remains unclear. The V and J ends lost 2 bases and 2 bases respectively, with 9 bases between them. This CDR3 contains 15 residues. CDR1 KGHSH and CDR2 LQKENI come from the germline V gene. The CDR3 here is CASSPSVETNEKLFF. The DNA of the CDR3 is TGTGCCAGCTCACCATCCGTGGAGACTAATGAAAAACTGTTTTTT.

This clone has only one observation. The chain has TRBV7-9 and TRBJ1-3, with D perhaps TRBD1 (5 bases). Germline lookup yields CDR1 SEHNR and CDR2 FQNEAQ (reference sequence). This CDR3 spans 16 amino acids. Trimming removed 1 base from V and 5 bases from J, with 15 bases in between. The CDR3 DNA reads TGTGCCAGCAGCTTAGACGAGAGGCAGGGTAGAAACACCATATATTTT. It translates to CASSLDERQGRNTIYF. Filled out from reference TRBV7-9 and TRBJ1-3, the complete variable domain reads DTGVSQNPRHKITKRGQNVTFRCDPISEHNRLYWYRQTLGQGPEFLTYFQNEAQLEKSRLLSDRFSAERPKGSFSTLEIQRTEQGDSAMYLCASSLDERQGRNTIYFGEGSWLTVV.

The chain employs TRBV11-3 and TRBJ2-1; the match to TRBD1 covers 8 bases. The CDR3 totals 14 residues. Germline CDR1 is SGHNT and CDR2 is YENEEA. V gave up 5 bases and J gave up 9 bases; unmatched junction bases: 9. Written as DNA, the CDR3 is TGTGCCAGCAGCCCAAGGACAGGGATTGGTGAGCAGTTCTTC. Protein sequence: CASSPRTGIGEQFF.

Note on this clone: This CDR3 is also generated by other DNA sequences in the sample. The chain carries TRBV2 and TRBJ2-7, with TRBD1 identical over 7 bases. CDR1 is SNHLY and CDR2 is FYNNEI in the germline V gene. V trimming: 4 bases; J trimming: 2 bases; junction bases outside the gene matches: 5. This CDR3 has 14 amino acids. As DNA, the CDR3 is TGTGCCAGCAGTGTCCGAACAGGGGCCTACGAGCAGTACTTC. Its protein is CASSVRTGAYEQYF.

The chain employs TRBV9 and TRBJ2-2; no clear D. The CDR3 extends over 12 amino acids. Germline lookup yields CDR1 SGDLS and CDR2 YYNGEE. V lost 2 bases and J lost 6, with 5 bases in between. Here the CDR3 DNA reads TGTGCCAGCAGCGTTATGTCCGGGGAGCTGTTTTTT. Translating it yields CASSVMSGELFF.

V is TRBV5-5 and J is TRBJ2-2; D gene unclear. CDR1 and CDR2 (germline): SGHKS, YYEKEE (reference sequence). V lost 2 bases and J 1 base, leaving 12 bases between the germline ends. CDR3 size: 16 residues. The CDR3 sequence is CASSFESGLNTGELFF. The CDR3 nucleotides read TGTGCCAGCAGCTTCGAGTCAGGCCTGAACACCGGGGAGCTGTTTTTT.

The chain links TRBV19 to TRBJ1-5; 8 bases match TRBD1. Trimming at V came to 3 bases and at J to 6 bases, leaving 4 bases not matched to a gene. This CDR3 has 14 amino acids. Germline V gene sequence: CDR1 LNHDA, CDR2 SQIVND (reference sequence). CDR3 sequence reads: CASSIQGATQPQHF. CDR3 nucleotides: TGTGCCAGTAGTATCCAGGGGGCTACTCAGCCCCAGCATTTT.

The chain has TRBV7-2 and TRBJ2-2, with a tentative D call TRBD2 (7 bases). V was trimmed by 2 bases and J by 9 bases, leaving 19 bases between them. This CDR3 comprises 16 residues. Germline values: CDR1 SGHTA, CDR2 FQGNSA. CDR3 in amino acids: CASSLTGGAGERELFF. In DNA, the CDR3 is TGTGCCAGCAGCTTAACGGGGGGCGCGGGGGAGCGGGAGCTGTTTTTT.

The rearrangement joins TRBV5-4 to TRBJ2-3; 9 positions agree with TRBD1. There are 15 residues in the CDR3. Trimming cost V 3 bases and J 6 bases; bases outside gene matches: 8. CDR1 is SGHNT, CDR2 YYREEE, per germline (reference sequence). Written as DNA, the CDR3 is TGTGCCAGCAGCTCTATACAGGGGGCTAGCGATACGCAGTATTTT. It specifies CASSSIQGASDTQYF.

The chain links TRBV4-1 to TRBJ2-5, with TRBD2 as a possible D gene (5 bases). Per germline, CDR1 MGHRA and CDR2 YSYEKL. This CDR3 has 15 residues. V gave up 0 bases and J gave up 5 bases, with 13 bases separating them. CDR3 residues: CASSQDLARAETQYF. In DNA form, the CDR3 reads TGCGCCAGCAGCCAAGATTTAGCGCGCGCGGAGACCCAGTACTTC.

This chain uses TRBV7-9 with TRBJ2-7; 7 nucleotides match TRBD1. There are 17 residues in the CDR3. Trimming at V came to 5 bases and at J to 3 bases, leaving 16 bases not matched to a gene. Germline V gene data show CDR1 as SEHNR and CDR2 as FQNEAQ (reference sequence). In nucleotides, the CDR3 is TGTGCCAGCAGCCCCGCGTCCCTGACAGGGTGGTTCTACGAGCAGTACTTC. Translation gives CASSPASLTGWFYEQYF. The whole variable domain, filled in from reference TRBV7-9 and TRBJ2-7, reads DTGVSQNPRHKITKRGQNVTFRCDPISEHNRLYWYRQTLGQGPEFLTYFQNEAQLEKSRLLSDRFSAERPKGSFSTLEIQRTEQGDSAMYLCASSPASLTGWFYEQYFGPGTRLTVT.

This clone showed up many times. The chain is built from TRBV2 and TRBJ1-2; TRBD1 matches 11 bases. Germline V gene data show CDR1 as SNHLY and CDR2 as FYNNEI. Unmatched junction bases numbered 15, after V lost 5 bases and J lost 7 bases. The CDR3 has 17 residues. Here the CDR3 reads CASSTVQPGQGASGYTF. The CDR3 coding sequence is TGTGCCAGCAGTACGGTACAGCCCGGACAGGGGGCGAGTGGCTACACCTTC.

The chain's CDR3 is CASSLRQGGVNTEAFF. CDR3 in DNA: TGTGCCAGCTCACTGAGACAGGGCGGGGTGAACACTGAAGCTTTCTTT. The gene calls are TRBV18 and TRBJ1-1; 7 bases are shared with TRBD1. Looked up from germline, CDR1 is KGHSH and CDR2 is LQKENI. J gave up 0 bases and V 4 bases, and 8 bases lay outside the gene matches. The CDR3 runs 16 residues.

The chain joins TRBV21-1 to TRBJ1-2. TRBV21-1 constitutes a pseudogene. The CDR3 has 10 amino acids. The chain's CDR3 is CASSRHPGSF. For the CDR3, the DNA is TGTGCCAGCAGCAGACACCCGGGATCCTTC.

The V call is TRBV7-2, the J call TRBJ2-7; no clear D. Trimming pared 5 bases from V and 6 bases from J, leaving 14 bases between. The CDR3 has 13 amino acids. From germline, CDR1 is SGHTA and CDR2 FQGNSA. The CDR3 sequence: CASSPTEVSEQYF. DNA of the CDR3: TGTGCCAGCAGCCCCACTGAGGTCTCCGAGCAGTACTTC.

The chain uses TRBV2 and TRBJ1-5; D unresolved. Germline loops: CDR1 SNHLY, CDR2 FYNNEI. The CDR3 sequence is 14 residues long. Trimming removed 5 bases from V and 0 bases from J, with 8 bases in between. The DNA for the CDR3 is TGTGCCAGCAGTCTCGTATATAGCAATCAGCCCCAGCATTTT. It translates to CASSLVYSNQPQHF.

V is TRBV5-1 and J is TRBJ2-7, with 10 bases lining up with TRBD2. This CDR3 has 15 amino acids. V shed 4 bases and J 7 bases; nucleotides not matched to a gene: 11. Germline V gene sequence: CDR1 SGHRS, CDR2 YFSETQ. This CDR3 reads CASSVNLAGAGEQYF. The CDR3 DNA follows: TGCGCCAGCAGCGTAAACCTAGCGGGGGCAGGGGAGCAGTACTTC. Using reference TRBV5-1 and TRBJ2-7 for the parts outside the CDR3, the full variable domain is KAGVTQTPRYLIKTRGQQVTLSCSPISGHRSVSWYQQTPGQGLQFLFEYFSETQRNKGNFPGRFSGRQFSNSRSEMNVSTLELGDSALYLCASSVNLAGAGEQYFGPGTRLTVT.

The chain recombines TRBV7-2 with TRBJ1-3, with 8 bases identical to TRBD1. This CDR3 region has 15 residues. The V segment lost 2 bases and the J segment 4 bases; nucleotides outside the gene matches: 4. Germline CDR1 reads SGHTA; CDR2 reads FQGNSA. CDR3: CASSLRTGNGNTIYF. The CDR3 DNA is TGTGCCAGCAGCTTACGGACAGGGAACGGAAACACCATATATTTT.

J is TRBJ2-7 and V is TRBV7-2, with 7 bases identical to TRBD1. The length of the CDR3 is 13 residues. The J segment lost 7 bases and the V segment lost 3 bases, leaving 6 bases of the junction unmatched. Germline values: CDR1 SGHTA, CDR2 FQGNSA. The CDR3 here is CASSFRDSGEQYF. DNA of the CDR3: TGTGCCAGCAGCTTCCGGGACAGTGGTGAGCAGTACTTC. The whole variable domain, filled in from reference TRBV7-2 and TRBJ2-7, reads GAGVSQSPSNKVTEKGKDVELRCDPISGHTALYWYRQSLGQGLEFLIYFQGNSAPDKSGLPSDRFSAERTGGSVSTLTIQRTQQEDSAVYLCASSFRDSGEQYFGPGTRLTVT.

This clone was seen a handful of times. This chain joins TRBV5-1 and TRBJ2-1, with a weak D call TRBD2 (5 bases). V lost 5 bases and J lost 7, with 19 bases in between. The CDR3 spans 15 residues. The V gene's germline CDR1 is SGHRS and CDR2 YFSETQ. CDR3 loop: CASSRLAGSVNEQFF. CDR3 in DNA: TGCGCCAGCAGTCGCCTGGCGGGCTCAGTAAATGAGCAGTTCTTC.

The chain links TRBV5-1 to TRBJ1-6; perhaps TRBD1 as D (5 bases). Trimming left V 2 bases short and J 6 bases short, with 12 bases between. From germline, CDR1 is SGHRS and CDR2 YFSETQ. This CDR3 region has 15 residues. Here the CDR3 reads CASSFDGGSNSPLHF. The CDR3 DNA sequence: TGCGCCAGCAGCTTTGACGGGGGGAGTAATTCACCCCTCCACTTT.

The chain couples TRBV10-1 to TRBJ2-7, with 8 bases aligning to TRBD1. This CDR3 spans 13 amino acids. After removal of 11 bases from V and 2 bases from J, the junction contained 8 bases not matched to a gene. From germline, CDR1 is WNHNN and CDR2 SYGVQD (reference sequence). DNA for the CDR3: TGCGCCTCCGACAGGGGATTAACCTACGAGCAGTACTTC. Protein: CASDRGLTYEQYF.

This clone was observed a handful of times. V gene TRBV5-4 combines with J gene TRBJ2-1; 9 nucleotides agree with TRBD2. CDR3 length equals 15 residues. The ends lost 4 bases at V and 8 bases at J; junction bases unmatched: 10. Germline values: CDR1 SGHNT, CDR2 YYREEE (reference sequence). CDR3 amino acids: CASSRVAGGPHEQFF. The CDR3 coding sequence is TGTGCCAGCAGCCGCGTGGCGGGGGGGCCTCATGAGCAGTTCTTC.

The chain couples TRBV5-6 to TRBJ1-1; the D is unclear. V lost 1 base to trimming and J lost 4 bases, with 8 bases between them. Germline-derived CDR1 and CDR2 are SGHDT and YYEEEE. This CDR3 comprises 13 residues. The CDR3 here is CASSLIRGTEAFF. The CDR3 DNA follows: TGTGCCAGCAGCTTGATACGGGGCACTGAAGCTTTCTTT.

In this sample, this clone turned up a few times. The chain recombines TRBV19 with TRBJ2-3; D call uncertain. Germline V gene sequence: CDR1 LNHDA, CDR2 SQIVND (reference sequence). The CDR3 length is 14 residues. V shed 2 bases and J shed 4 bases, with 10 bases lying between them. The CDR3 DNA is TGTGCCAGTAGTATACCATCTCTAGCAGATACGCAGTATTTT. This gives the protein CASSIPSLADTQYF.

The chain joins TRBV4-3 to TRBJ2-2, with a weak D call TRBD1 (5 bases). This CDR3 has 14 residues. Germline-derived CDR1 and CDR2 are LGHNA and YSLEER. With 4 bases removed from V and 6 bases from J, the gap between germline ends came to 12 bases. The CDR3 bases are TGCGCCAGCAGCCCCAATAGGGGTGCCGGGGAGCTGTTTTTT. This codes for CASSPNRGAGELFF.